This TCR beta chain derives from a study of CD8+CD57+ T cells in acquired aplastic anemia. Study context: The study obtained an average of approximately 2.9 ug of DNA from sorted CD4+ and CD8+ cells.

An expansion of CD8+CD57+ cells by flow cytometry had been shown in patients chosen for sequencing. No therapy was given to patients before blood sampling. Points from the study as a whole: For CD8+ Simpson's diversity, patients and controls showed no significant difference. Twenty-nine sequences, all CD8+ CDR3, were shared between patients and controls.

A word on this clonotype: The antigen is not known.

Genomic DNA acted as the template from which TCR beta VDJ combination and CDR3 sequence profiling were carried out. TCRdb used MiXCR to reprocess the reads, holding one entry per CDR3 protein. This sample has 100,000 to 150,000 distinct CDR3 sequences, with approximately 36% found just once. J was trimmed by 6 bases and V by 0 bases; bases with no gene match: 8. CDR3 length: 16 residues. Germline V CDR1 and CDR2: LNHNV, YYDKDF (reference sequence). V usage is TRBV15 and J usage is TRBJ2-7; 10 bases match TRBD1. The sample was sorted CD4+, CD8+, or CD8+CD57+ T cells (not recorded which) from PBMCs. The sequence was collected from a human donor with aplastic anemia. In DNA, the CDR3 is TGTGCCACCAGCAGAGATTTTCCCGACAGGGGGCGCGAGCAGTACTTC. Encoded protein: CATSRDFPDRGREQYF.